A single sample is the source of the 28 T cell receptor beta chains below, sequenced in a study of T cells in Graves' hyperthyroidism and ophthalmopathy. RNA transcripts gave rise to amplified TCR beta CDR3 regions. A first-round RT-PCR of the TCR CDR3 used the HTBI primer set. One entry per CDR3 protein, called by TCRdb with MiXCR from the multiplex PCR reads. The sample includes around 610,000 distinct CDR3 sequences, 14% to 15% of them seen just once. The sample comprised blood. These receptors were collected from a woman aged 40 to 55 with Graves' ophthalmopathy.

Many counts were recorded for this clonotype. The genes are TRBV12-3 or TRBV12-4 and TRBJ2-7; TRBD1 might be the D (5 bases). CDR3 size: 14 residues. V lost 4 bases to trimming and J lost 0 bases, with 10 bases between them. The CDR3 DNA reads TGTGCCAGCAGTTCGTACCAGGGCTCCTACGAGCAGTACTTC. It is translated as CASSSYQGSYEQYF.

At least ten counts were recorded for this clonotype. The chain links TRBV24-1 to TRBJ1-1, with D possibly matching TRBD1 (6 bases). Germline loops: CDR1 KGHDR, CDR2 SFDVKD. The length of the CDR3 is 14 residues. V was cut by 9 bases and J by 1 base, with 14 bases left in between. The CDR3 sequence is CATQGRQGNTEAFF. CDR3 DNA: TGTGCCACCCAGGGGAGGCAGGGGAACACTGAAGCTTTCTTT.

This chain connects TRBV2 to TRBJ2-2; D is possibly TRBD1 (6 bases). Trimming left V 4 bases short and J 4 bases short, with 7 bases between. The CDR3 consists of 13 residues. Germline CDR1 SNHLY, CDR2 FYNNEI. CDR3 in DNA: TGTGCCAGCAGTGGACAGGTCACCGGGGAGCTGTTTTTT. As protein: CASSGQVTGELFF.

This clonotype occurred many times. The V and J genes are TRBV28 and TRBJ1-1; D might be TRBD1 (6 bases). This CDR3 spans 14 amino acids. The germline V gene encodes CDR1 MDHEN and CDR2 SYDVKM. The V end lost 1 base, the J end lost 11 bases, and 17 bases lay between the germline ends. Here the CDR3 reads CASSLSFRGLGAFF. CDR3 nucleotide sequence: TGTGCCAGCAGTTTATCGTTCAGGGGATTGGGGGCTTTCTTT.

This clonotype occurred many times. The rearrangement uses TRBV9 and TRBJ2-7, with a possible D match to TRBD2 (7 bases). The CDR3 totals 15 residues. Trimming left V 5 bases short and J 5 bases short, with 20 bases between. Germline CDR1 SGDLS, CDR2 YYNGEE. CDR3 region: CASSTWGGFGDEQYF. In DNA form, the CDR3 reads TGTGCCAGCAGTACCTGGGGGGGCTTTGGCGACGAGCAGTACTTC.

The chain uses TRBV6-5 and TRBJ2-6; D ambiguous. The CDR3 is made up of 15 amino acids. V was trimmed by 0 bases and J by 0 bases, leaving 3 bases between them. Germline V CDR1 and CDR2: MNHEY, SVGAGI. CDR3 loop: CASSYSLSGANVLTF. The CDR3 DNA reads TGTGCCAGCAGTTACTCTCTCTCTGGGGCCAACGTCCTGACTTTC.

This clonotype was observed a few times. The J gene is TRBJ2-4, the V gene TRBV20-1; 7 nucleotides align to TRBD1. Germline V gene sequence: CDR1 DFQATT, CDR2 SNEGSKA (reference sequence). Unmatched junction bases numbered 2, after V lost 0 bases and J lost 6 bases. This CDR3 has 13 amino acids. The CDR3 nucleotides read TGCAGTGCTAGAGAGGGACAGATAAACATTCAGTACTTC. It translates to CSAREGQINIQYF.

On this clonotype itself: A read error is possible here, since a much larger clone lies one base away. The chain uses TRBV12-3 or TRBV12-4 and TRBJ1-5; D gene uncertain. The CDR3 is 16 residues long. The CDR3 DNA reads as TGTGTCAGCAGTTTAGCAGGACTGGATAGCAATCAGCCCCAGCATTTT. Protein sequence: CVSSLAGLDSNQPQHF.

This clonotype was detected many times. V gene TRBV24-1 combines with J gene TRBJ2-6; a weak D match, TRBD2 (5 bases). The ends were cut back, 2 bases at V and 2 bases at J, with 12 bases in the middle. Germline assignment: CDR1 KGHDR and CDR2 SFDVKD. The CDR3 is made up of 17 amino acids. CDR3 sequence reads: CATSDYGLSAGANVLTF. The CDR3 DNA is TGTGCCACCAGTGATTATGGACTGTCCGCTGGGGCCAACGTCCTGACTTTC.

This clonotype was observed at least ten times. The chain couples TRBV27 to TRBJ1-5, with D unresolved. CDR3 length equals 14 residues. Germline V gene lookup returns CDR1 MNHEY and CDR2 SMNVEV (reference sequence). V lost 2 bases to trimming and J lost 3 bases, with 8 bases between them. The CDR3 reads CASSLPGDNQPQHF. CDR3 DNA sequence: TGTGCCAGCAGTTTACCAGGAGACAATCAGCCCCAGCATTTT.

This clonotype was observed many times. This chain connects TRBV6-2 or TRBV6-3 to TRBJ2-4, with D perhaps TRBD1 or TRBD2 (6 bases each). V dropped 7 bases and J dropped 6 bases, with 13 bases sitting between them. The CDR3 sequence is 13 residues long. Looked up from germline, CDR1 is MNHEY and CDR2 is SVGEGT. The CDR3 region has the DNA TGTGCCAGCACCAAGGGGGGACCAAACATTCAGTACTTC. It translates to CASTKGGPNIQYF.

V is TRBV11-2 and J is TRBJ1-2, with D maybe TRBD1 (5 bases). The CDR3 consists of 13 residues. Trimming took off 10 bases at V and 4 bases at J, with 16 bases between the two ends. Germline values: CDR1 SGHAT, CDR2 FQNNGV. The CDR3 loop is CATGPEITYGYTF. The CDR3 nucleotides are TGTGCCACGGGGCCCGAGATCACCTATGGCTACACCTTC.

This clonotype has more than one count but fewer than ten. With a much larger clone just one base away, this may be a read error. CDR3 amino acids: CASSYEPGGDYEQYF. CDR3 DNA sequence: TGTGCCAGCAGTTACGAGCCGGGGGGCGATTACGAGCAGTACTTC. This chain connects TRBV6-2 or TRBV6-3 to TRBJ2-7; weak D call: TRBD2 (7 bases). This CDR3 comprises 15 residues. Germline lookup yields CDR1 MNHEY and CDR2 SVGEGT. V lost 2 bases, J lost 4 bases, and 15 bases lay in between.

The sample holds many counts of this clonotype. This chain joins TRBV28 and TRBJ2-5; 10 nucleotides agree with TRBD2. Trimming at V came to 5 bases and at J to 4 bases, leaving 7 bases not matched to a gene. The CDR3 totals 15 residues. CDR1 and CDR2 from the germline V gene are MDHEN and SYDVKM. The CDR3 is CASSRPGLARETQYF. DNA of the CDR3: TGTGCCAGCAGTCGCCCGGGACTAGCGAGAGAGACCCAGTACTTC.

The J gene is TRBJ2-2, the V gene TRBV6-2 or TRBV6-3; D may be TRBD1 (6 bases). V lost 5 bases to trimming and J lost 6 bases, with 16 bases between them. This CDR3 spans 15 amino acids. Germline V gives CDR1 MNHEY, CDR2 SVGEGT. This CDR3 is CASSRQIPGAGELFF. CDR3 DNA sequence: TGTGCCAGCAGTAGACAGATCCCAGGGGCCGGGGAGCTGTTTTTT.

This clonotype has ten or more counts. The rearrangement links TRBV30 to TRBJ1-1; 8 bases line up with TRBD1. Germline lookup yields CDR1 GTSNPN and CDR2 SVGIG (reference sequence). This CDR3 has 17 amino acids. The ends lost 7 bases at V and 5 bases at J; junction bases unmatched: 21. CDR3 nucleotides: TGTGCCTACGGGACAGGCGGGGGGAGAAGCACCATAACTGAAGCTTTCTTT. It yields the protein CAYGTGGGRSTITEAFF.

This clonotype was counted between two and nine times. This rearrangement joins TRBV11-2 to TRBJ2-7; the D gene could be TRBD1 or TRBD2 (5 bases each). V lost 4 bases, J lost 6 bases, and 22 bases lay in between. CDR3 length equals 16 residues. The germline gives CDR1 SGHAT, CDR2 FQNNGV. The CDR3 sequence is CASSSARGTRLSEQYF. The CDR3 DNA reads TGTGCCAGCAGCTCCGCGAGGGGTACTAGACTATCCGAGCAGTACTTC.

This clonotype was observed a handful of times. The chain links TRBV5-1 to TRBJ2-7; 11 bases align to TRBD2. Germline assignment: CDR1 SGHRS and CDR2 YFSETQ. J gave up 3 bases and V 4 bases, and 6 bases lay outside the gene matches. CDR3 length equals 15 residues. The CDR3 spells CASSPTSGEHYEQYF. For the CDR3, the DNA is TGCGCCAGCAGCCCGACTAGCGGGGAACACTACGAGCAGTACTTC.

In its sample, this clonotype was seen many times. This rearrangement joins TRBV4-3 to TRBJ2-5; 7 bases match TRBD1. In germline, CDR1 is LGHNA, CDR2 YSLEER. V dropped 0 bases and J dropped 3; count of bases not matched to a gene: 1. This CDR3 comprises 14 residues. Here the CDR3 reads CASSQEDRKETQYF. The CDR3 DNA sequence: TGCGCCAGCAGCCAAGAGGACAGGAAAGAGACCCAGTACTTC.

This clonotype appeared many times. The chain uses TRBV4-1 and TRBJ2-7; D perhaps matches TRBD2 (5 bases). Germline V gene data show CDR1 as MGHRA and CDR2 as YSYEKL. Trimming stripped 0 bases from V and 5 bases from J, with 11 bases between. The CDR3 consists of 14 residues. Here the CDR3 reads CASSQDRDYHEQYF. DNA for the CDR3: TGCGCCAGCAGCCAAGACCGAGACTACCACGAGCAGTACTTC.

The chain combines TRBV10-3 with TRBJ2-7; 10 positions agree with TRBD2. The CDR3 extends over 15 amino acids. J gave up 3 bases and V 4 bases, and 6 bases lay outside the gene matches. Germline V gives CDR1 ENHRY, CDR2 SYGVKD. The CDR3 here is CAISVSASGSYEQYF. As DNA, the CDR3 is TGTGCCATCAGTGTTTCGGCTAGCGGGAGCTACGAGCAGTACTTC.

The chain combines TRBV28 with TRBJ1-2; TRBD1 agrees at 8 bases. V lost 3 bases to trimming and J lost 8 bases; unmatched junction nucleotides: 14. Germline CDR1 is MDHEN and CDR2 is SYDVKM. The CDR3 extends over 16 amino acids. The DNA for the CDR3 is TGTGCCAGCAGTTTGGGGTGGGGGACAGGTGCTATGGGCTACACCTTC. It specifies CASSLGWGTGAMGYTF.

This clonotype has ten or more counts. CDR3 DNA: TGCGCCAGCAGCTTGACGGGGGACTCTGGAAACACCATATATTTT. Protein product: CASSLTGDSGNTIYF. The chain has TRBV5-1 and TRBJ1-3, with D possibly TRBD1 on 5 matching bases. The V gene lost 1 base and the J gene lost 0 bases, with 8 bases spanning the gap. Germline V lookup: CDR1 SGHRS, CDR2 YFSETQ. The length of the CDR3 is 15 residues.

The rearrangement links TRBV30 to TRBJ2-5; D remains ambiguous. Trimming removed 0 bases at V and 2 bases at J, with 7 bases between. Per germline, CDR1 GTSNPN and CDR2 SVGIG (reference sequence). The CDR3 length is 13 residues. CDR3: CAWSVLQQETQYF. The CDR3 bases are TGTGCCTGGAGTGTACTACAGCAAGAGACCCAGTACTTC.

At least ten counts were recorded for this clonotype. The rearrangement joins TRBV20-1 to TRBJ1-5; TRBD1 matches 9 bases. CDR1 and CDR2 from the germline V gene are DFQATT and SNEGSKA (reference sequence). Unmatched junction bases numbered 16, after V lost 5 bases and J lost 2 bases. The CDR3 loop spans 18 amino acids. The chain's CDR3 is CSASNRGQGLRGNQPQHF. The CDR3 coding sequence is TGCAGTGCTTCCAACAGGGGGCAAGGTCTTAGGGGCAATCAGCCCCAGCATTTT.

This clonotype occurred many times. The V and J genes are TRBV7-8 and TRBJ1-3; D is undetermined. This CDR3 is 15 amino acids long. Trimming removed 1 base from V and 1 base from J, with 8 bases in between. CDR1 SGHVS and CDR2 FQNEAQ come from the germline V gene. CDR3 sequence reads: CASSLVPGSGNTIYF. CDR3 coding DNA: TGTGCCAGCAGCTTAGTACCCGGATCTGGAAACACCATATATTTT.

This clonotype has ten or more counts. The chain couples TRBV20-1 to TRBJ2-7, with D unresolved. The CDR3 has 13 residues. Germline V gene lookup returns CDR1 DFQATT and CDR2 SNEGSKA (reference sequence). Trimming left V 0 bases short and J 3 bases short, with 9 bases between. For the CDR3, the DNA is TGCAGTGCTAGAGATCCCAAAGTCTACGAGCAGTACTTC. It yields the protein CSARDPKVYEQYF.

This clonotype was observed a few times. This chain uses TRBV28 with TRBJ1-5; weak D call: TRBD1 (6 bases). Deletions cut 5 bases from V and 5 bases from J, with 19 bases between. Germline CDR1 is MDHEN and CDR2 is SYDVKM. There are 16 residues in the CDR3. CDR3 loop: CASSDSRGLVDQPQHF. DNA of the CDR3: TGTGCCAGCAGTGACTCTAGGGGGTTAGTCGATCAGCCCCAGCATTTT.